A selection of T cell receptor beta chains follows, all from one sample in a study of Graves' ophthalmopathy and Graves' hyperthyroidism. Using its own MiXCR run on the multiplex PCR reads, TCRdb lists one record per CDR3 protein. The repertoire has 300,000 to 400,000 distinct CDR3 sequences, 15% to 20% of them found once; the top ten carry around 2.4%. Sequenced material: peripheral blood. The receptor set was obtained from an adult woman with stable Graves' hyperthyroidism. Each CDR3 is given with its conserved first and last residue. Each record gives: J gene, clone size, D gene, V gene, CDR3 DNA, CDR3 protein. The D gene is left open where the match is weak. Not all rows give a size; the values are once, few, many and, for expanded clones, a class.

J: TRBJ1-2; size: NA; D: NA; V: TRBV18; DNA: TGTGCCAGCTCAGCATCTATTGACAGATCTAACTATGGCTACACCTTC; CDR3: CASSASIDRSNYGYTF
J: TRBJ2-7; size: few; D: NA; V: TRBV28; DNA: TGTGCCAGCAGTTCCGGGAGGGGGCTGTACGAGCAGTACTTC; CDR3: CASSSGRGLYEQYF
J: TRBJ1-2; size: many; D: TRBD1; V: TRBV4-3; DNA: TGCGCCAGCAGCCAAGGTCTCCGGACAGGGGAGAGTGGCTACACCTTC; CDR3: CASSQGLRTGESGYTF
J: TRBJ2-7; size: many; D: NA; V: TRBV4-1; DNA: TGCGCCAGCAGCCAAGAATTGAACTCCTACGAGCAGTACTTC; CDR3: CASSQELNSYEQYF
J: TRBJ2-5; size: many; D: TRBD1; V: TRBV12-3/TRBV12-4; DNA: TGTGCCAGCAGTGAGGACAGGGCGAGAAAGACCCAGTACTTC; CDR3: CASSEDRARKTQYF
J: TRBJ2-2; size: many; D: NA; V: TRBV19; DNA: TGTGCCAGCCGGAAACAGGGAAGCACCGGGGAGCTGTTTTTT; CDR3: CASRKQGSTGELFF
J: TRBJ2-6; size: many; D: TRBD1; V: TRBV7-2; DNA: TGTGCCAGCAGTTACAGGGGAAGGGGGGCCAACGTCCTGACTTTC; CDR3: CASSYRGRGANVLTF
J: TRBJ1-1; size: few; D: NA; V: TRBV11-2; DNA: TGTGCCAGCAGCTTAGTTTCGGCGGGGGAGGGTAGGGGCACTGAAGCTTTCTTT; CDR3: CASSLVSAGEGRGTEAFF
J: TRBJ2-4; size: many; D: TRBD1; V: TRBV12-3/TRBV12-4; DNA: TGTGCCAGCGGGACAGGGCAAAACATTCAGTACTTC; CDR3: CASGTGQNIQYF
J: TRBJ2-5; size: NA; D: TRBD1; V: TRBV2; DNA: TGTGCCAGCAGAGCCGGGACAGGGGAAGAGACCCAGTACTTC; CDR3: CASRAGTGEETQYF
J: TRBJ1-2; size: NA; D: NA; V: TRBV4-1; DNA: TGCGCCAGCAGCCAAGGTTTGGGTGGCTACACCTTC; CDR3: CASSQGLGGYTF
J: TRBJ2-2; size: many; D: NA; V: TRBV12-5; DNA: TGTGCTAGTGGCAAATCCGGGACAAAGAACACCGGGGAGCTGTTTTTT; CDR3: CASGKSGTKNTGELFF
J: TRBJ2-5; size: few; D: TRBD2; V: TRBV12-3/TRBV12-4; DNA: TGTGCCAGCAGTCCCCTACTAGCGGGGGGGCCCCCGGTAGAGACCCAGTACTTC; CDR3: CASSPLLAGGPPVETQYF
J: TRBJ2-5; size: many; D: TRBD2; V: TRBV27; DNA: TGTGCCAGCAGTTTATTGGGGACTAGCGGGACCCTACTGTACTTC; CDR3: CASSLLGTSGTLLYF
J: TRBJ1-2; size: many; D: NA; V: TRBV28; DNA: TGTGCCAGCGGCCCGTGGACTTTCTCTGCTAACTATGGCTACACCTTC; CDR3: CASGPWTFSANYGYTF
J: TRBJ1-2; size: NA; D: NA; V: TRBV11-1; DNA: TGTGCCAGCAGCAGATCGAGCGGGGGGCGGGGCTATGGCTACACCTTC; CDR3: CASSRSSGGRGYGYTF
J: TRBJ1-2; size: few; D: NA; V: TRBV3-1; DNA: TGTGCCAGCAGCCAAAGCATTCATAACTATGGCTACACCTTC; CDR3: CASSQSIHNYGYTF
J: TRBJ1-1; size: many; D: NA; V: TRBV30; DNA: TGTGCCTGGAGTGTGGGTGAGTTGAACACTGAAGCTTTCTTT; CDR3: CAWSVGELNTEAFF
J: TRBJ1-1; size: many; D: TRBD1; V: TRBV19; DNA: TGTGCCAGTAGTATTAAGGGGGCCGCCCTTAACACTGAAGCTTTCTTT; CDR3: CASSIKGAALNTEAFF
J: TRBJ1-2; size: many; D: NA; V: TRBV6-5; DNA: TGTGCCAGCAGTTACGGCAGGGGAAACTATGGCTACACCTTC; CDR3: CASSYGRGNYGYTF
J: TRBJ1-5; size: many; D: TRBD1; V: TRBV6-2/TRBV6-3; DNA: TGTGCCAGCAGATACTCCTCGACAGGGGCCAATCAGCCCCAGCATTTT; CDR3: CASRYSSTGANQPQHF
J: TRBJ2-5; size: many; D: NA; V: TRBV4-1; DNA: TGCGCCAGCAGCCCAAAAACGGGGCCGGAAAGGGAGACCCAGTACTTC; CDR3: CASSPKTGPERETQYF
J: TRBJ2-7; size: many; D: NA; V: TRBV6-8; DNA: TGTGCCAGCACCACCCTATACAGAGATTACGAGCAGTACTTC; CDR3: CASTTLYRDYEQYF
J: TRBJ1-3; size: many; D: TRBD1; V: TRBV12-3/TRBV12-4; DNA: TGTGCCAGCAGGGCCGGGACAGGGGTCTCTGGAAGCACCATATATTTT; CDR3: CASRAGTGVSGSTIYF
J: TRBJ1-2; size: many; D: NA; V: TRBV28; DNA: TGTGCCAGCAAGGATGGGATGACATTATCTCGCGGCTACACCTTC; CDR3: CASKDGMTLSRGYTF
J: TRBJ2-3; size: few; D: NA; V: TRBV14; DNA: TGTGCCAGCAGCCACCAGGACACAGATACGCAGTATTTT; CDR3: CASSHQDTDTQYF
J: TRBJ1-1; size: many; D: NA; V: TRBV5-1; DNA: TGCGCCAGCAGGGGGGACACTGAAGCTTTCTTT; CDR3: CASRGDTEAFF
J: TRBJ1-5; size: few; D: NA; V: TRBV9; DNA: TGTGCCAGCAGCGTAGGTGGGTACAATCAGCCCCAGCATTTT; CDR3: CASSVGGYNQPQHF
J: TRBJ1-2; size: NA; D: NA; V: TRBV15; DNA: TGTGCCACCAGCAGTCACAGAGCTAACTATGGCTATACCTTC; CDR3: CATSSHRANYGYTF
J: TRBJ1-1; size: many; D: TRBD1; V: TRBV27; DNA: TGTGCCAGCAGGTCCGGGGTAACAGGGGACACTGAAGCTTTCTTT; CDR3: CASRSGVTGDTEAFF